This TCR beta chain was profiled in a study of tissue T cells after allogeneic stem cell transplantation. J gave up 7 bases and V 5 bases, and 6 bases lay outside the gene matches. CDR3 length equals 14 residues. Germline CDR1 is LGHDT and CDR2 is YNNKQL (reference sequence). Only in-frame clones appear in the TCRdb table, and some are missing; sequencing was by immunoSEQ multiplex PCR. The profile shows 2,500 to 3,500 clones, under 45% of them singletons. Study-wide results and limits: Within patients, tissue anatomy strongly shaped TCR repertoire composition. The study did not identify alloreactive or antigen-specific tissue TCRs, and some clones might be persisting host cells. Shared clones across patients were few; motif clustering revealed tissue-specific shared signatures.

By sample share, this clone is medium-sized. Antigen unknown. Genes here carry mouse names. The CDR3 is cut off 1 residue early in the read; its end comes from the germline J gene. Sample time point: mouse harvest day 14 after allogeneic transplant. The graft held 10^6 splenic CD5+ T cells and 10^7 T-cell-depleted bone marrow cells. B6 (H2b) cells into BALB/c (H2d) mice; tissues taken at day 7 or 14. Material: gut tissue. The origin of this receptor is a female BALB/c mouse given C57BL/6 T cells with graft-versus-host disease after an allogeneic hematopoietic cell transplant. The V gene is TRBV4, the J gene TRBJ2-7; 12 positions agree with TRBD2. Incomplete CDR3 DNA: TGTGCCAGCAGCCCGACTGGGGGGGCGCGGGAACAGTAC. Translation: CASSPTGGAREQY. The entire CDR3 protein is CASSPTGGAREQYF.